The clone carrying this T cell receptor beta chain has only one observation. Its cognate antigen is unknown. These data are taken from a study of OX40 agonist ivuxolimab in advanced cancers. Overall study: Dose-escalation subjects each had hepatocellular carcinoma, melanoma, renal cell or head and neck cancer.

V was shortened by 8 bases and J by 0 bases, with 14 bases between the two germline ends. The CDR3 extends over 16 amino acids. In germline, CDR1 is MNHEY, CDR2 SMNVEV (reference sequence). The repertoire was sequenced with immunoSEQ multiplex PCR; TCRdb's copy has only in-frame clones and lacks some. The table has approximately 60,000 clones, 70% to 90% seen once. Findings of the study overall: With doses of 0.1 to 3.0 mg/kg, CD4+ and CD8+ blood T cells had undergone clonal expansion by week 6. Partial responders at 0.1-3.0 mg/kg had among the lowest clonal expansion.

Sequenced material: CD4+ or CD8+ T cells sorted from blood, taken in a trial of the OX40 agonist ivuxolimab. The chain links TRBV27 to TRBJ2-6; D not resolved. The TCR originated in an adult with an advanced solid tumor such as melanoma, head and neck, liver or kidney cancer. CDR3 sequence: CASSGYRSSGANVLTF. CDR3 bases: TGTGCCAGCTCCGGGTACCGGAGCTCTGGGGCCAACGTCCTGACTTTC.